This T cell receptor (beta chain) was profiled in a study of blood T cell repertoires in COVID-19. This CDR3 spans 14 amino acids. Germline CDR1 MNHEY, CDR2 SVGAGI. V was clipped by 6 bases and J by 4 bases; unmatched bases: 8. This table comes from immunoSEQ multiplex PCR, and its TCRdb copy is limited to in-frame clones, with some not included. The repertoire holds 350,000 to 550,000 clones, approximately 90% seen once, with approximately 4.3% in the top ten. This rearrangement joins TRBV6-5 to TRBJ1-1; 7 bases are a match to TRBD1. The origin of this receptor is a woman aged 25 to 39 with acute or convalescent COVID-19. The sample was peripheral blood. The CDR3 DNA follows: TGTGCCAGCAGGAGCCCACAGGGGTTCACTGAAGCTTTCTTT. Translating it yields CASRSPQGFTEAFF.